The 31 T cell receptor beta chains in this list originate from one sample, sequenced in a study of cytomegalovirus exposure and HLA in healthy donors. Use of 60 Vbeta and 13 Jbeta primers characterized the PCR. TCRdb's table, derived via immunoSEQ multiplex PCR, lists solely in-frame clones and lacks some. The sample carries 110,000 to 150,000 clones, roughly 70% recorded once. The sequencing sample was made of PBMCs. These receptors all stem from a young man in good health and CMV-seronegative.

The chain is built from TRBV27 and TRBJ2-2, with D possibly being TRBD2 (6 bases). Per germline, CDR1 MNHEY and CDR2 SMNVEV (reference sequence). V dropped 2 bases and J dropped 6 bases, with 10 bases sitting between them. CDR3 length: 14 amino acids. The CDR3 loop is CASSLVWGAGELFF. Here the CDR3 DNA reads TGTGCCAGCAGTTTAGTCTGGGGGGCCGGGGAGCTGTTTTTT.

This chain uses TRBV7-8 with TRBJ2-1; 15 nucleotides agree with TRBD2. V lost 4 bases to trimming and J lost 0 bases; unmatched junction nucleotides: 7. Germline CDR1 reads SGHVS; CDR2 reads FQNEAQ. The CDR3 is 19 amino acids. The CDR3 DNA reads as TGTGCCAGCAGCTCGGGACTAGCGGGGGGCCCGGCCTCCTACAATGAGCAGTTCTTC. Translating it yields CASSSGLAGGPASYNEQFF.

CDR3 protein: CASSTTFAGGRQYF. The CDR3 DNA sequence: TGTGCCAGCAGCACTACTTTCGCGGGAGGCCGTCAGTACTTC. The rearrangement joins TRBV7-2 to TRBJ2-7; the match to TRBD2 covers 8 bases. The CDR3 runs to 14 residues. The J segment lost 10 bases and the V segment lost 5 bases, leaving 13 bases of the junction unmatched. Germline loops: CDR1 SGHTA, CDR2 FQGNSA.

The chain carries TRBV5-1 and TRBJ1-4; D not resolved. The V end was cut by 2 bases, the J end by 0 bases, with 11 bases between. The V gene's germline CDR1 is SGHRS and CDR2 YFSETQ. The CDR3 spans 16 residues. DNA for the CDR3: TGCGCCAGCAGCTTAAGACAAGTTGCAACTAATGAAAAACTGTTTTTT. Encoded protein: CASSLRQVATNEKLFF.

This clone has a handful of counts. The rearrangement joins TRBV9 to TRBJ2-2; D is perhaps TRBD2 (5 bases). The CDR3 extends over 16 amino acids. Germline CDR1 and CDR2: SGDLS and YYNGEE. The V end lost 0 bases, the J end lost 3 bases, and 12 bases lay between the germline ends. CDR3 nucleotide sequence: TGTGCCAGCAGCGTAGGAGGCGCGGGTGACACCGGGGAGCTGTTTTTT. This sequence encodes CASSVGGAGDTGELFF. The full variable domain, rest sourced from reference TRBV9 and TRBJ2-2, is DSGVTQTPKHLITATGQRVTLRCSPRSGDLSVYWYQQSLDQGLQFLIQYYNGEERAKGNILERFSAQQFPDLHSELNLSSLELGDSALYFCASSVGGAGDTGELFFGEGSRLTVL.

The chain joins TRBV28 to TRBJ2-5, with 7 bases lining up with TRBD1. Germline CDR1 is MDHEN and CDR2 is SYDVKM. This CDR3 spans 13 amino acids. V gave up 8 bases and J gave up 2 bases; unmatched junction bases: 5. DNA of the CDR3: TGTGCCAGCGGCTGGACAGGTCAAGAGACCCAGTACTTC. Translating gives CASGWTGQETQYF.

V and J are TRBV6-4 and TRBJ2-1; 11 nucleotides align to TRBD2. The CDR3 is 15 amino acids. J gave up 5 bases and V 6 bases, and 6 bases lay outside the gene matches. Per the germline V gene, CDR1 is MRHNA and CDR2 is SNTAGT. Here the CDR3 DNA reads TGTGCCAGCAGGAGGACTAGCGGGTCTGACAATGAGCAGTTCTTC. It encodes CASRRTSGSDNEQFF.

V is TRBV5-1 and J is TRBJ2-3; 8 nucleotides match TRBD1. Looked up from germline, CDR1 is SGHRS and CDR2 is YFSETQ. The CDR3 extends over 15 amino acids. The V and J ends lost 3 bases and 4 bases, in that order; junction bases with no gene match: 7. The CDR3 is CASSSQGALADTQYF. For the CDR3, the DNA is TGCGCCAGCAGCTCCCAGGGGGCGCTGGCAGATACGCAGTATTTT.

The DNA of the CDR3 is TGTGCCAGCAGTTTATGGGGAACAGGGGACGAAGATACGCAGTATTTT. Amino acid sequence: CASSLWGTGDEDTQYF. The chain links TRBV28 to TRBJ2-3; 7 nucleotides agree with TRBD1. The CDR3 contains 16 residues. V lost 0 bases and J lost 5; bases outside the gene matches: 8. Per the germline V gene, CDR1 is MDHEN and CDR2 is SYDVKM. The complete variable domain, with remaining parts taken from reference TRBV28 and TRBJ2-3, reads DVKVTQSSRYLVKRTGEKVFLECVQDMDHENMFWYRQDPGLGLRLIYFSYDVKMKEKGDIPEGYSVSREKKERFSLILESASTNQTSMYLCASSLWGTGDEDTQYFGPGTRLTVL.

The rearrangement joins TRBV5-5 to TRBJ2-7; 7 bases are shared with TRBD2. This CDR3 comprises 14 residues. Germline CDR1 is SGHKS and CDR2 is YYEKEE (reference sequence). The junction had 4 bases not matched to a gene; V was cut back by 0 bases and J by 4 bases. The CDR3 sequence: CASSLGGGGYEQYF. The CDR3 DNA is TGTGCCAGCAGCTTGGGTGGCGGGGGTTACGAGCAGTACTTC. The variable domain in full, completed from reference TRBV5-5 and TRBJ2-7, reads DAGVTQSPTHLIKTRGQQVTLRCSPISGHKSVSWYQQVLGQGPQFIFQYYEKEERGRGNFPDRFSARQFPNYSSELNVNALLLGDSALYLCASSLGGGGYEQYFGPGTRLTVT.

The table lists this clone with a count of one. In nucleotides, the CDR3 is TGTGCCTGGAGTTCTCCGGGACTCACACTGGCAGATACGCAGTATTTT. It encodes CAWSSPGLTLADTQYF. V gene TRBV30 combines with J gene TRBJ2-3; the D gene is possibly TRBD2 (6 bases). CDR1 and CDR2 (germline): GTSNPN, SVGIG (reference sequence). V shed 2 bases and J shed 4 bases, with 19 bases lying between them. The CDR3 consists of 16 residues.

The V and J genes are TRBV28 and TRBJ2-6; tentatively, D is TRBD1 (6 bases). With 4 bases removed from V and 2 bases from J, the gap between germline ends came to 12 bases. This CDR3 is built from 16 residues. Germline V gene data show CDR1 as MDHEN and CDR2 as SYDVKM. The CDR3 DNA follows: TGTGCCAGCAGTTGGTCCCGGACAGCTGGGGCCAACGTCCTGACTTTC. Translating gives CASSWSRTAGANVLTF. Full variable domain (remainder filled in from reference TRBV28 and TRBJ2-6): DVKVTQSSRYLVKRTGEKVFLECVQDMDHENMFWYRQDPGLGLRLIYFSYDVKMKEKGDIPEGYSVSREKKERFSLILESASTNQTSMYLCASSWSRTAGANVLTFGAGSRLTVL.

This clone was seen many times. In nucleotides, the CDR3 is TGCGCCAGCACGGGACAGGGCGGCAATGAGCAGTTCTTC. Translating it yields CASTGQGGNEQFF. The chain carries TRBV5-1 and TRBJ2-1; 9 bases fit TRBD1. Losses at the gene ends were 6 bases for V and 6 bases for J; bases not matched to a gene: 4. The germline gives CDR1 SGHRS, CDR2 YFSETQ. CDR3 length: 13 amino acids.

This clone was seen only a few times. The chain carries TRBV9 and TRBJ1-3, with D unclear. This CDR3 region has 15 residues. The V and J ends lost 4 bases and 0 bases respectively, with 11 bases between them. Germline CDR1 SGDLS, CDR2 YYNGEE. The DNA for the CDR3 is TGTGCCAGCAGCCCCACGGTATTCTCTGGAAACACCATATATTTT. Protein product: CASSPTVFSGNTIYF.

This clone has just a few counts. This same CDR3 is encoded by further DNA sequences in the sample. The chain uses TRBV5-4 and TRBJ2-7; 9 nucleotides line up with TRBD2. The V segment lost 8 bases and the J segment 4 bases; nucleotides outside the gene matches: 4. CDR3 length: 12 residues. Looked up from germline, CDR1 is SGHNT and CDR2 is YYREEE (reference sequence). In DNA form, the CDR3 reads TGTGCCAGTAGCGGGAGTTCGTACGAGCAGTACTTC. It is translated as CASSGSSYEQYF. Full variable domain (remainder filled in from reference TRBV5-4 and TRBJ2-7): ETGVTQSPTHLIKTRGQQVTLRCSSQSGHNTVSWYQQALGQGPQFIFQYYREEENGRGNFPPRFSGLQFPNYSSELNVNALELDDSALYLCASSGSSYEQYFGPGTRLTVT.

This clone is categorized as medium-sized. This chain joins TRBV15 and TRBJ1-1; D uncertain. The CDR3 is 14 residues long. The V end lost 2 bases, the J end lost 1 base, and 8 bases lay between the germline ends. Per the germline V gene, CDR1 is LNHNV and CDR2 is YYDKDF (reference sequence). Written as DNA, the CDR3 is TGTGCCACCAGCAGACCCAGTGGGAACACTGAAGCTTTCTTT. This encodes CATSRPSGNTEAFF.

This clone turned up a few times. The rearrangement links TRBV7-8 to TRBJ1-2; TRBD1 might be the D (6 bases). V was cut by 3 bases and J by 4 bases, with 9 bases left in between. CDR3 length: 13 amino acids. The germline gives CDR1 SGHVS, CDR2 FQNEAQ. The CDR3 DNA reads as TGTGCCAGCAGCTTGCAGGGGACCTATGGCTACACCTTC. This sequence encodes CASSLQGTYGYTF. Full variable domain (outside the CDR3, taken from reference TRBV7-8 and TRBJ1-2): GAGVSQSPRYKVAKRGQDVALRCDPISGHVSLFWYQQALGQGPEFLTYFQNEAQLDKSGLPSDRFFAERPEGSVSTLKIQRTQQEDSAVYLCASSLQGTYGYTFGSGTRLTVV.

This chain links TRBV9 with TRBJ2-1; 8 bases agree with TRBD2. The V gene end was trimmed by 0 bases and the J gene end by 7 bases; junction bases not matched to a gene: 12. The CDR3 spans 17 residues. In germline, CDR1 is SGDLS, CDR2 YYNGEE. The CDR3 DNA sequence: TGTGCCAGCAGCGTAGGTGGAAGCGGGAGAATTCGGAATGAGCAGTTCTTC. It is translated as CASSVGGSGRIRNEQFF.

J is TRBJ1-1 and V is TRBV4-1; 10 bases match TRBD1. Germline V gene sequence: CDR1 MGHRA, CDR2 YSYEKL. The CDR3 length is 15 residues. V shed 0 bases and J 3 bases; nucleotides not matched to a gene: 1. Written as DNA, the CDR3 is TGCGCCAGCAGCCAAGATGGGACAGGGGACACTGAAGCTTTCTTT. It translates to CASSQDGTGDTEAFF.

The chain has TRBV6-1 and TRBJ1-2, with D maybe TRBD1 (5 bases). Germline V gives CDR1 MNHNS, CDR2 SASEGT. V lost 1 base and J 4 bases, leaving 13 bases between the germline ends. The CDR3 is 15 residues long. CDR3 bases: TGTGCCAGCAGTGAAGACTCGGGGGTCCCCTATGGCTACACCTTC. Its translation: CASSEDSGVPYGYTF.

This clone came up once. The V and J genes are TRBV19 and TRBJ2-5, with 8 bases lining up with TRBD2. Per the germline V gene, CDR1 is LNHDA and CDR2 is SQIVND (reference sequence). The CDR3 is 15 residues long. V gave up 3 bases and J gave up 1 base; unmatched junction bases: 4. This CDR3 is CASSITRGGQETQYF. For the CDR3, the DNA is TGTGCCAGTAGTATTACCCGGGGGGGCCAAGAGACCCAGTACTTC.

The chain uses TRBV29-1 and TRBJ1-1; the D gene is possibly TRBD1 (6 bases). V was cut by 7 bases and J by 4 bases, with 10 bases left in between. In germline, CDR1 is SQVTM, CDR2 ANQGSEA. This CDR3 spans 11 amino acids. As DNA, the CDR3 is TGCAGCGCTGTGGACAGCACTGAAGCTTTCTTT. Encoded protein: CSAVDSTEAFF.

With regard to this clone: Relative to the germline gene, one junction end is altered; a read error may explain this. The V and J genes are TRBV10-3 and TRBJ2-2, with D possibly TRBD1 on 6 matching bases. The CDR3 runs to 15 residues. CDR1 and CDR2 from the germline V gene are ENHRY and SYGVKD. DNA of the CDR3: TGTGCCATCACTGAGACAGGTCGGATGAGCGGGGAGCTGTTTTTT. It encodes CAITETGRMSGELFF.

The rearrangement uses TRBV5-1 and TRBJ2-1, with 10 bases that match TRBD2. Germline V CDR1 and CDR2: SGHRS, YFSETQ. CDR3 length: 17 amino acids. The V and J ends lost 5 bases and 9 bases, in that order; junction bases with no gene match: 17. CDR3: CASSQTQSGRASGEQFF. In DNA form, the CDR3 reads TGCGCCAGCAGTCAAACCCAGAGCGGGAGGGCCTCGGGTGAGCAGTTCTTC.

Here the CDR3 DNA reads TGTGCCAGCAGCGGGACAGTGCAGAACACTGAAGCTTTCTTT. It codes for CASSGTVQNTEAFF. The chain links TRBV11-2 to TRBJ1-1; TRBD1 matches 7 bases. Germline CDR1 SGHAT, CDR2 FQNNGV. J was trimmed by 1 base and V by 5 bases; bases with no gene match: 4. The CDR3 is made up of 14 amino acids.

This rearrangement joins TRBV5-1 to TRBJ2-7, with 9 bases identical to TRBD1. Germline values: CDR1 SGHRS, CDR2 YFSETQ. This CDR3 has 15 residues. The V gene end was trimmed by 4 bases and the J gene end by 6 bases; junction bases not matched to a gene: 11. CDR3 sequence reads: CASSPIPGQGREQYF. The CDR3 DNA sequence: TGCGCCAGCAGCCCGATCCCGGGACAGGGACGCGAGCAGTACTTC.

This chain connects TRBV9 to TRBJ2-2; 9 bases align to TRBD2. This CDR3 region has 17 residues. The junction had 7 bases not matched to a gene; V was cut back by 0 bases and J by 4 bases. From germline, CDR1 is SGDLS and CDR2 YYNGEE. The CDR3 protein is CASSVVGGGASTGELFF. CDR3 coding DNA: TGTGCCAGCAGCGTAGTTGGCGGGGGGGCCAGCACCGGGGAGCTGTTTTTT.

This clone was observed once. V is TRBV7-2 and J is TRBJ1-4, with D hard to call. The V and J ends lost 5 bases and 7 bases respectively, with 8 bases between them. Germline V CDR1 and CDR2: SGHTA, FQGNSA. This CDR3 is built from 12 residues. The CDR3: CASSKIGEKLFF. CDR3 nucleotides: TGTGCCAGCAGCAAAATCGGTGAAAAACTGTTTTTT.

This sequence joins TRBV5-3 and TRBJ2-2, with D uncertain. TRBV5-3 is an ORF for which the function is uncertain. Trimming pared 4 bases from V and 4 bases from J, leaving 5 bases between. The CDR3 extends over 12 amino acids. Written as DNA, the CDR3 is TGTGCCAGAAGCCATTCCACCGGGGAGCTGTTTTTT. This sequence encodes CARSHSTGELFF.

The chain couples TRBV25-1 to TRBJ2-3; 11 bases line up with TRBD1. V dropped 4 bases and J dropped 5; count of bases not matched to a gene: 5. This CDR3 is 15 amino acids long. Germline loops: CDR1 MGHDK, CDR2 SYGVNS. The CDR3: CASSGGQGAKDTQYF. The CDR3 region has the DNA TGTGCCAGCAGTGGAGGACAGGGGGCAAAAGATACGCAGTATTTT.

The rearrangement links TRBV11-3 to TRBJ2-1; 9 bases line up with TRBD1. V lost 6 bases, J lost 10 bases, and 7 bases stayed unmatched. The CDR3 is 13 residues long. Germline CDR1 is SGHNT and CDR2 is YENEEA. CDR3 region: CASRGQGEREQFF. The CDR3 DNA follows: TGTGCCAGCAGGGGACAGGGTGAAAGAGAGCAGTTCTTC.